The rows below give T cell receptor beta chains drawn from one sample of a study of cytomegalovirus exposure and HLA in healthy donors. TCRdb keeps only in-frame clones here, not all; method: immunoSEQ multiplex PCR. The sample has fewer than 45,000 clones, and its top ten clones hold under 2%. Sequenced material: PBMCs. These receptor sequences come from a woman in her 30s in good health and CMV-seronegative. Both conserved end residues are part of each CDR3. D genes are given only for firm matches.

v_call,d_call,j_call,cdr3_length,cdr3_nt,cdr3_aa
TRBV27,TRBD1,TRBJ1-2,16,TGTGCCAGCAGTTCCCGGGACAGGGGGCGCCCCTATGGCTACACCTTC,CASSSRDRGRPYGYTF
TRBV4-1,.,TRBJ1-2,13,TGCGCCAGCAGCCCACAGGGTAACTATGGCTACACCTTC,CASSPQGNYGYTF
TRBV28,TRBD1,TRBJ1-5,13,TGTGCCAGCAGGGGGACAGGGGGTCAGCCCCAGCATTTT,CASRGTGGQPQHF
TRBV4-1,.,TRBJ1-1,15,TGCGCCAGCAGCCAAGCCTTCGCGAAGCTTTCTGAAGCTTTCTTT,CASSQAFAKLSEAFF
TRBV27,TRBD2,TRBJ2-2,16,TGTGCCAGCAGCCGGTTAGCGGGAGGGCCCCACGGGGAGCTGTTTTTT,CASSRLAGGPHGELFF
TRBV30,.,TRBJ1-1,16,TGTGCCTGGAGTGTCAGCGGGGAACTTATGAACACTGAAGCTTTCTTT,CAWSVSGELMNTEAFF
TRBV5-3,.,TRBJ1-1,14,TGTGCCAGACCCCCGGACAGAATGAACACTGAAGCTTTCTTT,CARPPDRMNTEAFF
TRBV30,TRBD2,TRBJ2-1,15,TGTGGCGGCAGACAGCCGGGAGGGCTAAACAATGAGCAGTTCTTC,CGGRQPGGLNNEQFF
TRBV6-1,TRBD2,TRBJ2-7,15,TGTGCCAGCAGGAAGGTGATAGCGGGTGATAAAGAGCAGTACTTC,CASRKVIAGDKEQYF
TRBV6-1,.,TRBJ1-5,16,TGTGCCAGCAGTGGTGCGTCTCCCCTTAGCAATCAGCCCCAGCATTTT,CASSGASPLSNQPQHF